These T cell receptor beta chains were read from a single sample in a study of PD-1 blockade in classical Hodgkin lymphoma. The protocol was immunoSEQ multiplex PCR, while the TCRdb copy is restricted to in-frame clones and leaves out a portion. The repertoire holds 11,000 to 15,000 clones, with about 86% as singletons. Sample: peripheral blood mononuclear cells (PBMCs), taken at baseline. The receptors were gathered from a human donor with classical Hodgkin lymphoma. Each CDR3 is given with its conserved first and last residue. Fields, in order: J gene, V gene, D gene, clone size, CDR3 protein, CDR3 DNA. A D gene is named only where the DNA matches it firmly. Clone sizes are given selectively: once, few, many, or a class where the clone is expanded.

>TRBJ2-3|TRBV19|.|.
CASTRDEASTDTQYF
TGTGCCAGTACTCGCGACGAGGCTAGCACAGATACGCAGTATTTT
>TRBJ2-2|TRBV7-6|.|.
CASSRDTGELFF
TGTGCCAGCAGCAGGGACACCGGGGAGCTGTTTTTT
>TRBJ1-5|TRBV7-9|.|.
CASSLGGGTRGEAQHF
TGTGCCAGCAGCTTAGGTGGGGGGACGCGGGGCGAGGCCCAGCATTTT
>TRBJ2-7|TRBV7-2|TRBD1|.
CASSSPTGKGYEQYF
TGTGCCAGCAGCTCCCCGACAGGGAAGGGCTACGAGCAGTACTTC
>TRBJ1-1|TRBV9|TRBD1|.
CASSARTGGKNTEAFF
TGTGCCAGCAGCGCGAGGACAGGGGGCAAGAACACTGAAGCTTTCTTT
>TRBJ1-1|TRBV9|.|.
CASSAVAGRGAEAFF
TGTGCCAGCAGCGCCGTGGCAGGTAGGGGGGCTGAAGCTTTCTTT
>TRBJ2-6|TRBV2|.|few
CASSPRQLSGANVLTF
TGTGCCAGCAGTCCCCGACAGCTCTCTGGGGCCAACGTCCTGACTTTC
>TRBJ2-1|TRBV19|TRBD1|.
CASSIVDGQAGQFF
TGTGCCAGTAGTATAGTTGACGGACAGGCTGGGCAGTTCTTC
>TRBJ1-5|TRBV27|.|once
CASSPRHTNQPQHF
TGTGCCAGCAGTCCCCGCCACACTAATCAGCCCCAGCATTTT
>TRBJ2-2|TRBV9|TRBD1|.
CASSSHRDRGDTGELFF
TGTGCCAGCAGCTCCCACCGGGACAGGGGGGACACCGGGGAGCTGTTTTTT
>TRBJ1-5|TRBV9|.|.
CASSVGGSGNQPQHF
TGTGCCAGCAGCGTAGGGGGTTCGGGCAATCAGCCCCAGCATTTT
>TRBJ2-7|TRBV2|.|.
CASSLSYEQYF
TGTGCCAGCAGCCTCTCCTACGAGCAGTACTTC
>TRBJ2-3|TRBV7-8|TRBD2|once
CASSLGLAGVDTQYF
TGTGCCAGCAGCTTAGGTCTAGCGGGGGTAGATACGCAGTATTTT
>TRBJ2-1|TRBV18|.|.
CASSPEQGPPHGQFF
TGTGCCAGCTCACCCGAGCAGGGGCCCCCTCATGGGCAGTTCTTC
>TRBJ1-5|TRBV30|.|.
CAWSPDRYQPQHF
TGTGCCTGGAGCCCCGACAGGTATCAGCCCCAGCATTTT
>TRBJ2-2|TRBV28|.|.
CATGPTGELFF
TGTGCCACAGGGCCAACCGGGGAGCTGTTTTTT
>TRBJ2-1|TRBV5-4|.|.
CASSLGGDLLIREQFF
TGTGCCAGCAGCTTAGGGGGAGACCTCCTGATTCGTGAGCAGTTCTTC
>TRBJ2-2|TRBV28|TRBD1|.
CASTPTGGTGELFF
TGTGCCAGCACCCCGACAGGGGGCACCGGGGAGCTGTTTTTT
>TRBJ2-3|TRBV7-2|.|.
CASSPKGDTQYF
TGTGCCAGCAGCCCAAAGGGAGATACGCAGTATTTT
>TRBJ1-1|TRBV6-5|.|.
CASSYSTRQNTEAFF
TGTGCCAGCAGTTACTCGACCAGGCAGAACACTGAAGCTTTCTTT
>TRBJ2-1|TRBV20-1|.|.
CSAKAREQFF
TGCAGTGCTAAAGCTAGAGAGCAGTTCTTC
>TRBJ1-1|TRBV29-1|.|.
CSVGHLNTEAFF
TGCAGCGTCGGACACTTGAACACTGAAGCTTTCTTT
>TRBJ2-2|TRBV19|TRBD1|once
CASSPQDRGNTGELFF
TGTGCCAGTAGTCCTCAGGACAGGGGAAACACCGGGGAGCTGTTTTTT
>TRBJ1-2|TRBV29-1|TRBD1|few
CSVGQGLGYGYTF
TGCAGCGTTGGACAGGGCTTGGGCTATGGCTACACCTTC
>TRBJ2-3|TRBV10-3|.|.
CAIKPPGDEIGTQYF
TGTGCCATCAAACCTCCCGGCGACGAGATAGGTACGCAGTATTTT
>TRBJ1-1|TRBV19|.|.
CASSIEGQNTEAFF
TGTGCCAGTAGTATAGAGGGGCAGAACACTGAAGCTTTCTTT
>TRBJ1-4|TRBV19|.|.
CASSIVGYATNEKLFF
TGTGCCAGTAGTATAGTTGGTTATGCAACTAATGAAAAACTGTTTTTT
>TRBJ2-7|TRBV15|.|.
CATSRGAGGDEQYF
TGTGCCACCAGCAGAGGCGCCGGGGGAGACGAGCAGTACTTC
>TRBJ2-1|TRBV6-1|TRBD2|.
CATSGLAGGDEQFF
TGTGCCACCTCTGGACTAGCGGGGGGAGATGAGCAGTTCTTC
>TRBJ2-7|TRBV28|TRBD1|.
CATRGQGLIGLYEQYF
TGTGCCACGCGGGGACAGGGCTTAATCGGACTTTACGAGCAGTACTTC
>TRBJ1-6|TRBV7-6|.|.
CASSLAGEDSPLHF
TGTGCCAGCAGCTTAGCGGGGGAGGATTCACCCCTCCACTTT
>TRBJ2-1|TRBV4-3|.|once
CASSQDGGLLNEQFF
TGCGCCAGCAGCCAAGATGGTGGACTCCTGAATGAGCAGTTCTTC
>TRBJ1-2|TRBV30|.|.
CAWSVRGTAGGYTF
TGTGCCTGGAGTGTTCGGGGGACCGCGGGGGGCTACACCTTC